A single sample is the source of the 29 T cell receptor gamma chains below, sequenced in a study of gamma delta lymphoproliferative disorders and STAT genes. TCRdb applied CATT to the multiplex PCR reads for clone calling. The sample includes approximately 560 gamma-chain clones, approximately 15% of them seen just once. Genomic DNA from isolated PBMCs served as the sequencing template. The sample taken for sequencing was blood. These receptors were obtained from a human donor in good health.

In its sample, this clone ranks as large. This chain joins TRGV2 and TRGJ1 or TRGJ2. In the absence of a J gene in TCRdb, the DNA was matched to germline to assign it here. The germline CDR1 and CDR2 sequences are EGSNGY and YDSYNSKV. After removal of 4 bases from V and 3 bases from J, the junction contained 6 bases not matched to a gene. The CDR3 consists of 13 residues. CDR3 in DNA: TGTGCCACCTGGGAAGGGGGTTATTATAAGAAACTCTTT. Its translation is CATWEGGYYKKLF.

This clone is medium-sized in the sample. This chain connects TRGV9 to TRGJP. The J gene was missing in TCRdb and was found by matching the end of the DNA to germline. Germline V lookup: CDR1 GITISATS, CDR2 ISYDGTV (reference sequence). CDR3 size: 17 residues. With 4 bases clipped from V and 9 bases from J, the junction kept 12 bases outside the gene matches. The DNA of the CDR3 is TGTGCCTTGTGGGACCCCTCACCCGTGTTGGGCAAAAAAATCAAGGTATTT. Protein product: CALWDPSPVLGKKIKVF.

This clone ranks as medium-sized (0.01 to 0.1%). The CDR3 region is CATWDGGANYYKKLF. The CDR3 DNA sequence: TGTGCCACCTGGGACGGGGGGGCGAATTATTATAAGAAACTCTTT. This chain uses TRGV8 with TRGJ1 or TRGJ2. The J gene, left out of TCRdb, was set here by checking the DNA against germline. The CDR3 has 15 amino acids. Per germline, CDR1 VENAVY and CDR2 YDSYNSRV. Germline trimming cut 4 bases from V and 0 bases from J; bases unmatched to any gene: 9.

In this sample, this clone is large (0.1 to 1%). This rearrangement joins TRGV3 to TRGJ1 or TRGJ2. TCRdb gives no J gene; it was assigned here by matching the DNA to germline. The CDR3 contains 12 residues. CDR1 is VTNTFY, CDR2 YDVSTARD, per germline (reference sequence). V was clipped by 3 bases and J by 3 bases; unmatched bases: 2. This chain's CDR3 is CATWDAYYKKLF. As DNA, the CDR3 is TGTGCCACCTGGGACGCTTATTATAAGAAACTCTTT.

Sample share makes this clone large. J is TRGJP2 and V is TRGV2. Assignment of the J gene here rests on matching the DNA to germline, because TCRdb gives none. Trimming removed 0 bases from V and 5 bases from J; junction bases left unmatched: 0. CDR3 length: 13 amino acids. Looked up from germline, CDR1 is EGSNGY and CDR2 is YDSYNSKV. The CDR3 bases are TGTGCCACCTGGGACGGGAGTGATTGGATCAAGACGTTT. Its protein is CATWDGSDWIKTF.

The chain links TRGV9 to TRGJ1 or TRGJ2. No J gene is reported in TCRdb; it was inferred here by comparing the DNA with germline. The trim removed 2 bases at V and 9 bases at J, leaving 4 bases unmatched. CDR3 length: 11 residues. The germline V gene encodes CDR1 GITISATS and CDR2 ISYDGTV (reference sequence). The CDR3 bases are TGTGCCTTGTGGGAGGGAGGTAAGAAACTCTTT. Protein sequence: CALWEGGKKLF.

This clone is labeled as large. This chain joins TRGV10 and TRGJ1 or TRGJ2. In the absence of a J gene in TCRdb, the DNA was matched to germline to assign it here. TRGV10 is reported as an ORF; its role is uncertain. The CDR3 length is 16 residues. The chain's CDR3 is CADNPTHFRNYYKKLF. CDR3 DNA: TGTGCCGATAACCCTACCCATTTTAGAAATTATTATAAGAAACTCTTT.

By frequency in the sample, this clone is hyperexpanded. The rearrangement joins TRGV11 to TRGJ1 or TRGJ2. The J gene, left out of TCRdb, was set here by checking the DNA against germline. TRGV11 is filed as an ORF, its function uncertain. Trimming cost V 0 bases and J 9 bases; bases outside gene matches: 11. The CDR3 length is 15 residues. CDR3 bases: TGTGCCTGCTGGATTAGGCACGTGGGGTACGCTAAGAAACTCTTT. Its protein is CACWIRHVGYAKKLF.

Within the sample, this clone is medium-sized. The genes are TRGV9 and TRGJ1 or TRGJ2. TCRdb does not report a J gene; here it was assigned by matching the DNA to germline references. Germline CDR1 reads GITISATS; CDR2 reads ISYDGTV (reference sequence). The CDR3 covers 12 residues. J was trimmed by 3 bases and V by 8 bases; bases with no gene match: 7. The CDR3: CALLPGYYKKLF. The CDR3 DNA reads as TGTGCCTTGTTGCCGGGTTATTATAAGAAACTCTTT.

The CDR3 sequence: CAAWGPFYYKKLF. Here the CDR3 DNA reads TGTGCTGCGTGGGGACCCTTTTATTATAAGAAACTCTTT. The chain recombines TRGV10 with TRGJ1 or TRGJ2. The J gene, not given by TCRdb, was assigned here from a germline match of the nucleotide sequence. TRGV10 is recorded as an ORF, its role being uncertain. This CDR3 spans 13 amino acids. The ends lost 8 bases at V and 3 bases at J; junction bases unmatched: 8.

This clone is medium-sized in the sample. A much larger clone differs from this one at a single base, so this may be a read error. The chain links TRGV3 to TRGJ1 or TRGJ2. No J gene was available from TCRdb, and it was assigned here by a germline match of the DNA. The CDR3 length is 15 residues. Trimming took 0 bases from V and 0 from J; bases not matched to a gene: 5. Per the germline V gene, CDR1 is VTNTFY and CDR2 is YDVSTARD (reference sequence). For the CDR3, the DNA is TGTGCCACCTGGGACAGGCCCCCGAATTATTATAAGAAACTCTTT. Translating it yields CATWDRPPNYYKKLF.

This clone qualifies as large. This chain uses TRGV2 with TRGJP. No J segment appears in TCRdb, so it was assigned here by matching the sequence to germline. The V gene's germline CDR1 is EGSNGY and CDR2 YDSYNSKV. With V trimmed by 4 bases and J by 17 bases, 20 bases remained unmatched. This CDR3 is 17 amino acids long. The CDR3 spells CATWESDTRVGQKIKVF. The CDR3 bases are TGTGCCACCTGGGAATCCGATACAAGAGTTGGGCAAAAAATCAAGGTATTT.

By share, this clone ranks as large. J is TRGJP2 and V is TRGV2. The J gene was missing in TCRdb and was found by matching the end of the DNA to germline. Per germline, CDR1 EGSNGY and CDR2 YDSYNSKV. CDR3 length: 15 residues. The V and J ends lost 0 bases and 5 bases, in that order; junction bases with no gene match: 6. The CDR3: CATWDGPLSDWIKTF. The CDR3 DNA is TGTGCCACCTGGGACGGGCCTTTAAGTGATTGGATCAAGACGTTT.

The chain uses TRGV2 and TRGJP. The J gene, absent from TCRdb, was called here by matching the DNA to germline. The CDR3 length is 17 residues. V lost 6 bases, J lost 4 bases, and 9 bases stayed unmatched. CDR1 and CDR2 (germline): EGSNGY, YDSYNSKV. CDR3 in DNA: TGTGCCACCTGGAATCCGATACAAGAGTTGGGCAAAAAAATCAAGGTATTT. Translated, it gives CATWNPIQELGKKIKVF.

By proportion, this clone is medium-sized. The CDR3 coding sequence is TGTGCCACCTGGGACGGGCGATGGTGGTGCTATAAGAAACTCTTT. Translation: CATWDGRWWCYKKLF. The chain recombines TRGV2 with TRGJ1 or TRGJ2. The J gene, absent from TCRdb, was called here by matching the DNA to germline. Germline CDR1 reads EGSNGY; CDR2 reads YDSYNSKV. With V trimmed by 0 bases and J by 7 bases, 12 bases remained unmatched. This CDR3 has 15 amino acids.

This clone counts as medium-sized (0.01 to 0.1%). The chain is built from TRGV3 and TRGJ1 or TRGJ2. TCRdb lists no J gene, so it was determined here by aligning the DNA to germline. V was pared by 0 bases and J by 0 bases, with 14 bases of the junction left unmatched. Germline CDR1 VTNTFY, CDR2 YDVSTARD (reference sequence). The CDR3 has 18 residues. CDR3 amino acids: CATWDRRFFRENYYKKLF. In nucleotides, the CDR3 is TGTGCCACCTGGGACAGGCGCTTTTTTAGGGAGAATTATTATAAGAAACTCTTT.

By share, this clone counts as medium-sized. The rearrangement links TRGV5 to TRGJ1 or TRGJ2. TCRdb gives no J gene; it was assigned here by matching the DNA to germline. The germline V gene has CDR1 VINAFY and CDR2 YDVSNSKD. Unmatched junction bases numbered 11, after V lost 8 bases and J lost 7 bases. The CDR3 totals 12 residues. In nucleotides, the CDR3 is TGTGCCACCTTGGGGCAGGGATATAAGAAACTCTTT. It encodes CATLGQGYKKLF.

This clone ranks as large. The chain recombines TRGV2 with TRGJP2. TCRdb lists no J gene, so it was determined here by aligning the DNA to germline. CDR3 length: 13 amino acids. The V segment lost 4 bases and the J segment 8 bases; nucleotides outside the gene matches: 7. Germline values: CDR1 EGSNGY, CDR2 YDSYNSKV. This chain's CDR3 is CATWELSDWIKTF. DNA for the CDR3: TGTGCCACCTGGGAATTATCGGATTGGATCAAGACGTTT.

Relative to its sample, this clone is large. A clone one base away is much larger, so this may be a read error. CDR3 sequence: CATWDRNYYKKLF. CDR3 nucleotides: TGTGCCACCTGGGACAGGAATTATTATAAGAAACTCTTT. This chain uses TRGV3 with TRGJ1 or TRGJ2. TCRdb carries no J gene annotation; the J gene was assigned here by matching the DNA with germline. The CDR3 spans 13 residues. V gave up 0 bases and J gave up 1 base; unmatched junction bases: 0. Germline CDR1 is VTNTFY and CDR2 is YDVSTARD (reference sequence).

The rearrangement joins TRGV2 to TRGJP. Here the J gene was assigned by germline matching of the DNA, as TCRdb has none. The CDR3 has 16 amino acids. Germline-derived CDR1 and CDR2 are EGSNGY and YDSYNSKV. The V segment lost 1 base and the J segment 7 bases; nucleotides outside the gene matches: 4. CDR3 region: CATWDGHELGKKIKVF. CDR3 DNA: TGTGCCACCTGGGACGGTCATGAGTTGGGCAAAAAAATCAAGGTATTT.

For this clone: The DNA is left out, because the CDR3 cannot be placed on it with certainty; the CDR3 is given as TCRdb lists it. The V gene is listed as TRGV10; no J gene was called. TRGV10 falls under the ORF class, with uncertain function. The CDR3 is 20 residues long, ends included. This CDR3 is CAAWDFGIIIRNSLAVEQHF.

In this sample, this clone is large. Other nucleotide sequences in the sample specify the same CDR3. The gene calls are TRGV2 and TRGJP1. TCRdb supplies no J gene; here it was assigned by aligning the nucleotide sequence to germline. This CDR3 spans 15 amino acids. With 0 bases clipped from V and 2 bases from J, the junction kept 3 bases outside the gene matches. Germline V gene lookup returns CDR1 EGSNGY and CDR2 YDSYNSKV. CDR3: CATWDGLTTGWFKIF. The CDR3 DNA sequence: TGTGCCACCTGGGACGGGCTAACCACTGGTTGGTTCAAGATATTT.

This clone is deemed large. This rearrangement joins TRGV11 to TRGJ1 or TRGJ2. TCRdb carries no J gene annotation; the J gene was assigned here by matching the DNA with germline. TRGV11 is classed as an ORF, of uncertain function. The CDR3 contains 16 residues. Trimming cost V 2 bases and J 3 bases; bases outside gene matches: 10. The CDR3 protein is CACWIRPYTIYYKKLF. The DNA for the CDR3 is TGTGCCTGCTGGATTAGGCCCTATACCATTTATTATAAGAAACTCTTT.

This clone is labeled medium-sized. The V call is TRGV9, the J call TRGJ1 or TRGJ2. The J gene, missing from TCRdb, was assigned here through DNA to germline matching. The J segment lost 12 bases and the V segment lost 0 bases, leaving 8 bases of the junction unmatched. Germline-derived CDR1 and CDR2 are GITISATS and ISYDGTV (reference sequence). This CDR3 has 12 residues. CDR3 sequence (DNA): TGTGCCTTGTGGGAGGTGCTCTCCGGGAAACTCTTT. Its translation: CALWEVLSGKLF.

The V call is TRGV2, the J call TRGJP1. TCRdb supplies no J gene; here it was assigned by aligning the nucleotide sequence to germline. This CDR3 is built from 17 residues. V lost 1 base, J lost 0 bases, and 8 bases stayed unmatched. The germline CDR1 and CDR2 sequences are EGSNGY and YDSYNSKV. DNA of the CDR3: TGTGCCACCTGGGACGGCCCCCACTATACCACTGGTTGGTTCAAGATATTT. This encodes CATWDGPHYTTGWFKIF.

Sample share makes this clone large. The CDR3, as DNA: TGTGCTGCGTGGGATTATAGAGGTGATTGGATCAAGACGTTT. Encoded protein: CAAWDYRGDWIKTF. The chain employs TRGV10 and TRGJP2. Germline matching of the DNA provided the J gene here, since TCRdb leaves it blank. TRGV10 is noted as an ORF with a role that remains uncertain. The CDR3 spans 14 residues. With 8 bases clipped from V and 6 bases from J, the junction kept 10 bases outside the gene matches.

In its sample, this clone is medium-sized. No DNA is shown, since the ends of the CDR3 on it are uncertain; the CDR3 is the one TCRdb lists. The V gene was identified as TRGV11, while no J gene was called. TRGV11 is flagged as an ORF with uncertain function. 22 amino acids form the CDR3, both terminal residues included. The CDR3 loop reads CTTVPAGLGTGEDGRGFWKKLF.

By share, this clone counts as large (0.1 to 1%). This sequence joins TRGV3 and TRGJ1 or TRGJ2. TCRdb is silent on the J gene; assignment here came from matching the DNA to germline. After removal of 0 bases from V and 6 bases from J, the junction contained 20 bases not matched to a gene. The CDR3 totals 18 residues. Looked up from germline, CDR1 is VTNTFY and CDR2 is YDVSTARD (reference sequence). CDR3 protein: CATWDRPIGAQGSYKKLF. As DNA, the CDR3 is TGTGCCACCTGGGACAGGCCAATAGGGGCTCAGGGAAGTTATAAGAAACTCTTT.

This clone is large within its sample. The chain carries TRGV10 and TRGJ1 or TRGJ2. TCRdb is silent on the J gene; assignment here came from matching the DNA to germline. TRGV10 is an ORF, and what it does is uncertain. The CDR3 has 12 residues. After removal of 8 bases from V and 2 bases from J, the junction contained 4 bases not matched to a gene. CDR3 DNA sequence: TGTGCTGCGTGGGACCATTATTATAAGAAACTCTTT. Protein product: CAAWDHYYKKLF.